What follows describes a single TCR beta chain. The table came from immunoSEQ multiplex PCR; TCRdb's copy has only in-frame clones and leaves some out. The sample has 150,000 to 200,000 clones, almost 90% seen once; the top ten hold around 1.4%. The data originate from a study of control samples from healthy donors and cancer patients. This TCR was recovered from a woman between 50 and 59 years old in good health. The sequenced sample consisted of blood.

CDR3 loop: CASSGEGSGNTIYF. In DNA form, the CDR3 reads TGTGCCAGCAGTGGCGAAGGATCTGGAAACACCATATATTTT. V gene TRBV28 combines with J gene TRBJ1-3; D gene uncertain. The CDR3 is 14 amino acids. Deletions cut 5 bases from V and 1 base from J, with 9 bases between. Germline CDR1 reads MDHEN; CDR2 reads SYDVKM. Complete variable domain (other parts from reference TRBV28 and TRBJ1-3): DVKVTQSSRYLVKRTGEKVFLECVQDMDHENMFWYRQDPGLGLRLIYFSYDVKMKEKGDIPEGYSVSREKKERFSLILESASTNQTSMYLCASSGEGSGNTIYFGEGSWLTVV.